This T cell receptor (beta chain) derives from a study of T cells in tuberculosis. The CDR3 contains 12 residues. Germline V lookup: CDR1 MNHNS, CDR2 SASEGT. Losses at the gene ends were 5 bases for V and 4 bases for J; bases not matched to a gene: 1. Using immunoSEQ multiplex PCR, the repertoire was profiled, and TCRdb retains in-frame clones only, with some absent. The sample lists tens of thousands of clones, 90% to 95% occurring once. Source material: PBMCs. The TCR originated in a donor aged 10 to 29 with latent tuberculosis or without tuberculosis infection. This chain joins TRBV6-1 and TRBJ1-2; 7 bases map to TRBD1. The CDR3 region is CASSRDSYGYTF. CDR3 DNA sequence: TGTGCCAGCAGTCGGGACAGCTATGGCTACACCTTC.